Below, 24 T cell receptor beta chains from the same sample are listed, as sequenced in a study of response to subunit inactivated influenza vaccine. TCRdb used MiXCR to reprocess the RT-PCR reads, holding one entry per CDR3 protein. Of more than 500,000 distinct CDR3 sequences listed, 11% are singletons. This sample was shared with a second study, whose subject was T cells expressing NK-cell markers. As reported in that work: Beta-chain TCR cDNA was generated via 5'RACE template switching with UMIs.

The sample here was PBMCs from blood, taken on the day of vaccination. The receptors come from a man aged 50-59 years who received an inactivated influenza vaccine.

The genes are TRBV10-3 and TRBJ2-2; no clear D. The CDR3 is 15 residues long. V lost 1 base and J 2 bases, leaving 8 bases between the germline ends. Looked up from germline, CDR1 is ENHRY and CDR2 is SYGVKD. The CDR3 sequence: CAISELPQNTGELFF. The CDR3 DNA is TGTGCCATCAGTGAGTTGCCACAAAACACCGGGGAGCTGTTTTTT.

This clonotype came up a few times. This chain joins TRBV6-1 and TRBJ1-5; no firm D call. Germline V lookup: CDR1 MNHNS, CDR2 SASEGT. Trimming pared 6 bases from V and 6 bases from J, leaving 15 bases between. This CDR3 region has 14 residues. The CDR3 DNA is TGTGCCAGCAGCATCCCGGGCGGTACTCAGCCCCAGCATTTT. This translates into CASSIPGGTQPQHF.

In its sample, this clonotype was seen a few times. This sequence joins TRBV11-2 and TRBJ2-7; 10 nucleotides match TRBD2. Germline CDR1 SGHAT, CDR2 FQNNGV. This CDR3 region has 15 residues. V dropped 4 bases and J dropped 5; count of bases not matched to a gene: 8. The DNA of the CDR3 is TGTGCCAGCAGCTCTCTAGCGGGAGCGAAGAACGAGCAGTACTTC. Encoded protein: CASSSLAGAKNEQYF. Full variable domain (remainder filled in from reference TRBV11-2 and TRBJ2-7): EAGVAQSPRYKIIEKRQSVAFWCNPISGHATLYWYQQILGQGPKLLIQFQNNGVVDDSQLPKDRFSAERLKGVDSTLKIQPAKLEDSAVYLCASSSLAGAKNEQYFGPGTRLTVT.

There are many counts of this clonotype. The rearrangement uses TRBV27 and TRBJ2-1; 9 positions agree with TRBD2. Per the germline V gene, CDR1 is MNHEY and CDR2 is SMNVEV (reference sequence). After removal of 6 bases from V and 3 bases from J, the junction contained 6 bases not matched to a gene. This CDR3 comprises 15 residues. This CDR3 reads CASSYAAGGYNEQFF. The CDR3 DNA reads TGTGCCAGCAGCTACGCAGCGGGAGGCTACAATGAGCAGTTCTTC.

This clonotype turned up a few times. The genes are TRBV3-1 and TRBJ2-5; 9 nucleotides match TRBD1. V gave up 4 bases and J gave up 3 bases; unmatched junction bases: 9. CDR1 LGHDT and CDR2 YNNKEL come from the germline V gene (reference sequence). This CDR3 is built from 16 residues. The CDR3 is CASSPPLDRGEETQYF. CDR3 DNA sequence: TGTGCCAGCAGCCCCCCACTCGACAGGGGGGAAGAGACCCAGTACTTC.

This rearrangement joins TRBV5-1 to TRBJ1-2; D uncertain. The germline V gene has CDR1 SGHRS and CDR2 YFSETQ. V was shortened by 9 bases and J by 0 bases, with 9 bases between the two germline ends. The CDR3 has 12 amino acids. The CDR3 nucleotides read TGCGCCAAGAAGGGTCCTAACTATGGCTACACCTTC. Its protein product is CAKKGPNYGYTF.

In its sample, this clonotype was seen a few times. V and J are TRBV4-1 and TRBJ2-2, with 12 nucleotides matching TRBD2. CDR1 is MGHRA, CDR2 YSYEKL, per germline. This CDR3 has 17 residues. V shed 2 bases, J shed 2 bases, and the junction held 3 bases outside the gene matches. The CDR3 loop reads CASSQTGLAGNTGELFF. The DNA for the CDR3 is TGCGCCAGCAGCCAAACGGGACTAGCGGGTAACACCGGGGAGCTGTTTTTT.

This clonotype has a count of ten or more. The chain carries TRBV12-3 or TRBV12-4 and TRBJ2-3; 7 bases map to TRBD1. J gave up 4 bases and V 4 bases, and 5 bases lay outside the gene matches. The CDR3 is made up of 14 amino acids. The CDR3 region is CASSSYTGADTQYF. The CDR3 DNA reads TGTGCCAGCAGTTCCTACACAGGGGCAGATACGCAGTATTTT.

CDR3 sequence: CASSLEPGNIQYF. CDR3 nucleotides: TGCGCCAGCAGCTTGGAACCGGGGAACATTCAGTACTTC. The chain is built from TRBV5-1 and TRBJ2-4, with D tentatively TRBD2 (5 bases). This CDR3 contains 13 residues. With 0 bases removed from V and 7 bases from J, the gap between germline ends came to 8 bases. Germline lookup yields CDR1 SGHRS and CDR2 YFSETQ.

This CDR3 reads CSARDLMGRYTYEQYF. In DNA, the CDR3 is TGCAGTGCTAGAGATCTTATGGGGAGGTACACCTACGAGCAGTACTTC. This chain connects TRBV20-1 to TRBJ2-7, with D possibly being TRBD2 (6 bases). The germline V and J ends were trimmed by 0 bases and 2 bases, with 17 bases remaining between them. The CDR3 runs 16 residues. Looked up from germline, CDR1 is DFQATT and CDR2 is SNEGSKA (reference sequence).

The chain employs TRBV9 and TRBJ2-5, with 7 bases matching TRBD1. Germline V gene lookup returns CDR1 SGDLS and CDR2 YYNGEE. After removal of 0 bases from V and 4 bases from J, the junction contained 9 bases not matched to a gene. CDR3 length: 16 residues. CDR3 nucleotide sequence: TGTGCCAGCAGCGTAGGGATATCTGACAGGGCAGAGACCCAGTACTTC. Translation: CASSVGISDRAETQYF.

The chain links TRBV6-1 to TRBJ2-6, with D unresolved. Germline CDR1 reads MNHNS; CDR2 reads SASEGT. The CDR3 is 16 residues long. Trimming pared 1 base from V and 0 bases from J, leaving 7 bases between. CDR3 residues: CASSEGFYSGANVLTF. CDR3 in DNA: TGTGCCAGCAGTGAAGGGTTTTACTCTGGGGCCAACGTCCTGACTTTC.

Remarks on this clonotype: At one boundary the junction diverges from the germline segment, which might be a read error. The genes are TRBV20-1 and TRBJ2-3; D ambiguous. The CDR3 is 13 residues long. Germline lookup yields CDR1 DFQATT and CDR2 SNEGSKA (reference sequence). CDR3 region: CSVRSGFADTQYF. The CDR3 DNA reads TGCAGTGTTAGATCGGGCTTTGCAGATACGCAGTATTTT.

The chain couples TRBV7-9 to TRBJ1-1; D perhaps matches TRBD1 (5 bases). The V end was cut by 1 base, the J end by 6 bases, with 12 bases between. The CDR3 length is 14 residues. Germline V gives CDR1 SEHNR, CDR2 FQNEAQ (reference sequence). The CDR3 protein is CASSLGVGVAEAFF. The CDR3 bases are TGTGCCAGCAGCTTAGGTGTGGGGGTGGCTGAAGCTTTCTTT.

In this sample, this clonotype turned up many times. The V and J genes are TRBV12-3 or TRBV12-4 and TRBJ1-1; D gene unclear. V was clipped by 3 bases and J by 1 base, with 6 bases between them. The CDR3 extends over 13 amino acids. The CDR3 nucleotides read TGTGCCAGCAGTTTTAGTTGGAACACTGAAGCTTTCTTT. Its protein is CASSFSWNTEAFF.

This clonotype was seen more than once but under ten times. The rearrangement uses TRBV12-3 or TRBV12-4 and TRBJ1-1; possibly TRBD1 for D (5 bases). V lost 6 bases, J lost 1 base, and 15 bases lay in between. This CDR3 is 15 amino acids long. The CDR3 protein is CASSAEGLGNTEAFF. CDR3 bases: TGTGCCAGCAGCGCCGAGGGGTTGGGGAACACTGAAGCTTTCTTT.

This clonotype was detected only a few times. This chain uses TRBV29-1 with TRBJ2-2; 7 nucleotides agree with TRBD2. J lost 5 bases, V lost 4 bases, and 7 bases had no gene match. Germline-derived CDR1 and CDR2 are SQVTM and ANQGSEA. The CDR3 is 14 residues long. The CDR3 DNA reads TGCAGCGTTGTTGCGCGGGAGTGGACCGGGGAGCTGTTTTTT. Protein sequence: CSVVAREWTGELFF.

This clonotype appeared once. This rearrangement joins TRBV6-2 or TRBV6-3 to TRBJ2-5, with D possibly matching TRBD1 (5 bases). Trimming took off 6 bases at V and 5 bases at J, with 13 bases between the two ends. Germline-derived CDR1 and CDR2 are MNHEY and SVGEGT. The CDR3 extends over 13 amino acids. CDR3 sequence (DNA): TGTGCCAGCAGATCTGGGGCATGGGAGACCCAGTACTTC. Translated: CASRSGAWETQYF.

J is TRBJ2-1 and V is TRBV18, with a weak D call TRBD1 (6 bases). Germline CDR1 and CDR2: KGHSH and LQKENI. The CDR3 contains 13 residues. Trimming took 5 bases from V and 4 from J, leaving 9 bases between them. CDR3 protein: CASSGQGYNEQFF. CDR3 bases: TGTGCCAGCTCAGGGCAGGGGTACAATGAGCAGTTCTTC.

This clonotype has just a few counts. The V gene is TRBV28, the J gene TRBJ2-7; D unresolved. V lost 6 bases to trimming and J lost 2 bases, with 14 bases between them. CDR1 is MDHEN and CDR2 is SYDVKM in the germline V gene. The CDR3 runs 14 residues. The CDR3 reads CASSPPQKTYEQYF. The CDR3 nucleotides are TGTGCCAGCAGCCCCCCCCAGAAGACCTACGAGCAGTACTTC.

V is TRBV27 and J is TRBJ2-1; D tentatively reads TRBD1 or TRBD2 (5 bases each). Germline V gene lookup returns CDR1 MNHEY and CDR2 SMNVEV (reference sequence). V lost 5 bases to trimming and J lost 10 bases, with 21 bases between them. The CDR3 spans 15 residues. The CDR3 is CASSHNTGTRGEQFF. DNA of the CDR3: TGTGCCAGCAGTCACAACACCGGGACCCGTGGGGAGCAGTTCTTC.

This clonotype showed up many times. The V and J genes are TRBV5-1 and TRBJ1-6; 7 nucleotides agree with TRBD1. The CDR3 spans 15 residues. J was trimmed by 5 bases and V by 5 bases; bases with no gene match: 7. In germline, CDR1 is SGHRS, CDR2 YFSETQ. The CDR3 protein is CASRRTGTDNSPLHF. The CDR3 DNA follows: TGCGCCAGCAGACGAACCGGGACAGATAATTCACCCCTCCACTTT.

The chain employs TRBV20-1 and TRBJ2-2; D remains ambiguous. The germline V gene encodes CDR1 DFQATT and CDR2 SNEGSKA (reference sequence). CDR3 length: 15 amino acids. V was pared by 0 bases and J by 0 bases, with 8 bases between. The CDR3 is CSARDQATNTGELFF. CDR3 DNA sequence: TGCAGTGCTAGAGATCAGGCGACGAACACCGGGGAGCTGTTTTTT.

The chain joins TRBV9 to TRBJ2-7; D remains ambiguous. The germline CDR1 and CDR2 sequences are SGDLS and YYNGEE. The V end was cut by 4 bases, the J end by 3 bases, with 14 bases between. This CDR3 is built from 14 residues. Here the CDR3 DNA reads TGTGCCAGCAGCTTTCGCCTGGACGGCTACGAGCAGTACTTC. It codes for CASSFRLDGYEQYF.